The source of this T cell receptor (beta chain) is a study of T cell responses to AZD1222 COVID-19 vaccine. The CDR3 loop spans 18 amino acids. J was trimmed by 3 bases and V by 2 bases; bases with no gene match: 14. The germline gives CDR1 MNHEY, CDR2 SMNVEV (reference sequence). Points on this clone: Its antigen is unidentified.

The study, taken as a whole, reports: Repertoires were obtained solely post-peak T cell response. Reportedly, nearly half of unique spike TCRs recognized epitopes outside B.1.351/B.1.1.7 mutations. Only five to seven AZD1222 recipients were seropositive at baseline.

Assay: immunoSEQ multiplex PCR; the TCRdb copy retains only in-frame clones and omits some. The table has 100,000 to 150,000 clones, 70% to 85% seen once. This TCR was sampled from an adult who received the AZD1222 COVID-19 vaccine. The V call is TRBV27, the J call TRBJ2-7; 9 bases line up with TRBD1. This material consisted of peripheral blood, taken 28 days after the second AZD1222 dose. For the CDR3, the DNA is TGTGCCAGCAGTTTACGTGCGGGACAGGGTTCCAGAAACTACGAGCAGTACTTC. It yields the protein CASSLRAGQGSRNYEQYF.